A selection of T cell receptor beta chains follows, all from one sample in a study of cytomegalovirus exposure and HLA in healthy donors. Method: immunoSEQ multiplex PCR; TCRdb's copy keeps in-frame clones and lacks some. The sample has about 190,000 clones; around 84% are singletons. The sample comprised PBMCs. All receptors derive from a man aged 40-49 years in good health and CMV-seropositive. The CDR3 runs from the conserved cysteine through the conserved F or W. D genes are given only for firm matches. A clone size is listed for some rows: how often the clone was seen (once, few, many), or a class if it is expanded.

D gene,clone size,J gene,V gene,CDR3 protein,CDR3 DNA
TRBD1,-,TRBJ2-7,TRBV4-1,CASSQDPKGASEQYF,TGCGCCAGCAGCCAAGATCCAAAGGGGGCTAGCGAGCAGTACTTC
-,-,TRBJ2-3,TRBV4-1,CASSQDLLPQGSTDTQYF,TGCGCCAGCAGCCAAGATCTTCTGCCCCAGGGCAGCACAGATACGCAGTATTTT
TRBD2,-,TRBJ2-7,TRBV5-1,CASSLGTSPSYEQYF,TGCGCCAGCAGCTTGGGGACTAGTCCATCCTACGAGCAGTACTTC
TRBD2,-,TRBJ2-3,TRBV6-1,CASSEAVAGGTDTQYF,TGTGCCAGCAGTGAAGCCGTTGCGGGGGGTACAGATACGCAGTATTTT
-,-,TRBJ2-3,TRBV7-9,CASSAGQSSADTQYF,TGTGCCAGCAGCGCTGGACAGTCAAGCGCAGATACGCAGTATTTT
TRBD2,-,TRBJ2-3,TRBV4-1,CASSRPRLSGGGTDTQYF,TGCGCCAGCAGCCGGCCCCGACTTAGCGGGGGGGGCACAGATACGCAGTATTTT
TRBD1,once,TRBJ1-2,TRBV5-1,CASSPGQGVRGYTF,TGCGCCAGCAGCCCGGGACAGGGGGTCCGAGGCTACACCTTC
-,-,TRBJ1-4,TRBV7-9,CSSSLRGEKLFF,TGTTCCAGCAGCTTGAGAGGGGAAAAACTGTTTTTT
-,-,TRBJ1-1,TRBV7-8,CASSLITGHYEGTEAFF,TGTGCCAGCAGCTTAATAACAGGCCATTATGAAGGCACTGAAGCTTTCTTT
-,-,TRBJ2-5,TRBV29-1,CSVVRGSLGETQYF,TGCAGCGTTGTAAGAGGGTCACTCGGGGAGACCCAGTACTTC
-,few,TRBJ2-1,TRBV25-1,CASSDRYNEQFF,TGTGCCAGCAGTGACAGGTACAATGAGCAGTTCTTC
-,-,TRBJ1-1,TRBV5-1,CASSLASGVNTEAFF,TGCGCCAGCAGCTTGGCCTCAGGGGTGAACACTGAAGCTTTCTTT
TRBD2,-,TRBJ2-7,TRBV7-9,CASSPGTGLAGSSYEQYF,TGTGCCAGCAGCCCTGGGACGGGACTAGCGGGATCTTCCTACGAGCAGTACTTC
TRBD2,-,TRBJ2-7,TRBV27,CASRTSGGYEQYF,TGTGCCAGTCGGACTAGCGGGGGGTACGAGCAGTACTTC
-,-,TRBJ2-7,TRBV4-1,CASSRGSGGASYEQYF,TGCGCCAGCAGCCGCGGGTCAGGCGGGGCCTCCTACGAGCAGTACTTC
TRBD2,-,TRBJ2-6,TRBV2,CASTGTSAGANVLTF,TGTGCCAGCACCGGGACTAGTGCTGGGGCCAACGTCCTGACTTTC
TRBD2,-,TRBJ2-1,TRBV30,CAWNLAGGYDEQFF,TGTGCCTGGAATTTAGCGGGAGGTTATGATGAGCAGTTCTTC
-,-,TRBJ1-5,TRBV19,CASSSQGNQPQHF,TGTGCCAGTAGTTCCCAGGGCAATCAGCCCCAGCATTTT
TRBD1,once,TRBJ2-5,TRBV7-3,CASSLTQTGEETQYF,TGTGCCAGCAGCTTAACCCAGACAGGGGAGGAGACCCAGTACTTC
TRBD1,-,TRBJ2-5,TRBV15,CATSRGTGGETQYF,TGTGCCACCAGCAGAGGGACAGGGGGGGAGACCCAGTACTTC
TRBD2,-,TRBJ2-5,TRBV19,CASSVSGGASETQYF,TGTGCCAGTAGTGTTAGCGGGGGGGCCAGTGAGACCCAGTACTTC
-,-,TRBJ2-1,TRBV18,CASSPSDFPEADNEQFF,TGTGCCAGCTCACCAAGTGATTTTCCGGAGGCGGACAATGAGCAGTTCTTC
-,-,TRBJ2-5,TRBV7-2,CASSLVPLALIQETQYF,TGTGCCAGCAGCTTAGTTCCCCTAGCGCTTATTCAAGAGACCCAGTACTTC
-,-,TRBJ1-5,TRBV15,CATSRDHGNQPQHF,TGTGCCACCAGCAGAGATCACGGGAATCAGCCCCAGCATTTT
-,-,TRBJ2-7,TRBV7-9,CASSLDPGRGSYEQYF,TGTGCCAGCAGCTTAGACCCCGGCAGGGGCTCCTACGAGCAGTACTTC
-,-,TRBJ1-2,TRBV29-1,CSAETGGYGYTF,TGCAGCGCTGAGACAGGCGGCTATGGCTACACCTTC
-,-,TRBJ2-7,TRBV20-1,CSGRDIEQYF,TGCAGTGGAAGGGACATCGAGCAGTACTTC
TRBD2,-,TRBJ2-1,TRBV7-9,CASSLSGGVYNEQFF,TGTGCCAGCAGCCTTAGCGGGGGGGTATACAATGAGCAGTTCTTC
-,-,TRBJ2-1,TRBV2,CASSQIEGWYEFF,TGTGCCAGCAGTCAGATAGAGGGTTGGTATGAGTTCTTC
-,-,TRBJ1-1,TRBV5-1,CTSSTTPNTEAFF,TGCACCAGCAGCACGACACCGAACACTGAAGCTTTCTTT
-,once,TRBJ1-1,TRBV5-4,CASSLGEGRTTEAFF,TGTGCCAGCAGCTTGGGAGAGGGTCGAACAACTGAAGCTTTCTTT
-,-,TRBJ2-6,TRBV5-1,CASSQTGFFTRSGANVLTF,TGCGCCAGCAGTCAGACCGGGTTTTTTACCCGCTCTGGGGCCAACGTCCTGACTTTC
-,-,TRBJ2-1,TRBV2,CASSEAPRGNNEQFF,TGTGCCAGCAGTGAAGCCCCTAGGGGAAACAATGAGCAGTTCTTC
TRBD2,-,TRBJ2-5,TRBV5-4,CASSPGLAGLETQYF,TGTGCCAGCAGCCCTGGACTAGCGGGATTAGAGACCCAGTACTTC
TRBD1,-,TRBJ2-7,TRBV5-4,CASSRDRGYEQYF,TGTGCCAGCAGCAGAGACAGGGGCTACGAGCAGTACTTC
-,-,TRBJ1-5,TRBV2,CATRGREGNQPQHF,TGTGCCACCCGGGGCAGGGAGGGCAATCAGCCCCAGCATTTT
TRBD2,-,TRBJ2-5,TRBV7-8,CASSLMISGGPGETQYF,TGTGCCAGCAGCTTAATGATTAGCGGGGGGCCGGGAGAGACCCAGTACTTC
-,-,TRBJ1-2,TRBV28,CASSPPTGTNYGYTF,TGTGCCAGCAGTCCCCCTACAGGGACAAACTATGGCTACACCTTC
TRBD1,-,TRBJ1-1,TRBV13,CASSYRDRATYTEAFF,TGTGCCAGCAGCTACCGGGACAGGGCCACTTACACTGAAGCTTTCTTT
TRBD1,-,TRBJ2-7,TRBV7-9,CASSPTGQGSYEQYF,TGTGCCAGCAGCCCCACCGGACAGGGGAGCTACGAGCAGTACTTC
-,-,TRBJ1-5,TRBV10-3,CAISPSRDLSNQPQHF,TGTGCCATCAGTCCATCCAGGGATCTTAGCAATCAGCCCCAGCATTTT
-,-,TRBJ2-7,TRBV11-2,CASSLEGGRSPYEQYF,TGTGCCAGCAGCTTAGAGGGGGGTAGGAGCCCCTACGAGCAGTACTTC
TRBD2,once,TRBJ2-4,TRBV7-6,CASSDAGLAGGRAKNIQYF,TGTGCCAGCAGCGATGCGGGACTAGCGGGGGGCCGAGCCAAAAACATTCAGTACTTC
-,once,TRBJ2-7,TRBV5-1,CASSFLADPSYEQYF,TGCGCCAGCAGCTTTTTAGCGGATCCTTCCTACGAGCAGTACTTC
TRBD1,-,TRBJ1-4,TRBV5-1,CASSSGQGSANEKLFF,TGCGCCAGCAGCTCCGGACAGGGGTCGGCTAATGAAAAACTGTTTTTT
-,once,TRBJ2-5,TRBV28,CASQAGPETQYF,TGTGCCAGCCAGGCAGGCCCAGAGACCCAGTACTTC
TRBD1,-,TRBJ2-2,TRBV9,CASSATTGGFSGELFF,TGTGCCAGCAGCGCCACGACAGGGGGCTTTTCCGGGGAGCTGTTTTTT
-,-,TRBJ2-6,TRBV27,CASRPGLPYSGANVLTF,TGTGCCAGCCGGCCGGGGTTGCCTTACTCTGGGGCCAACGTCCTGACTTTC
TRBD1,-,TRBJ2-5,TRBV30,CAWRDGTGGETQYF,TGTGCCTGGAGAGACGGGACAGGGGGCGAGACCCAGTACTTC
TRBD1,few,TRBJ1-5,TRBV7-8,CASSSGQGSQPQHF,TGTGCCAGCAGCTCGGGACAGGGAAGCCAGCCCCAGCATTTT